One and the same sample provided the 5 T cell receptor beta chains below, sequenced in a study of cytomegalovirus exposure and HLA in healthy donors. The PCR was carried out with 60 Vbeta primers and 13 Jbeta primers. The repertoire was sequenced with immunoSEQ multiplex PCR; TCRdb's copy has only in-frame clones and lacks some. This table holds about 160,000 clones, under 90% found once. Sequenced: PBMCs. The receptors were sampled from a man younger than 45 in good health and CMV-seronegative.

The rearrangement joins TRBV25-1 to TRBJ2-2; TRBD2 aligns across 7 bases. CDR1 and CDR2 from the germline V gene are MGHDK and SYGVNS. Trimming removed 0 bases from V and 4 bases from J; junction bases left unmatched: 5. The CDR3 sequence is 16 residues long. In nucleotides, the CDR3 is TGTGCCAGCAGTGAATACATGGGACTAAGCACCGGGGAGCTGTTTTTT. It encodes CASSEYMGLSTGELFF.

This chain uses TRBV5-1 with TRBJ2-1, with a weak D call TRBD1 (6 bases). This CDR3 spans 14 amino acids. Germline values: CDR1 SGHRS, CDR2 YFSETQ. V dropped 5 bases and J dropped 4 bases, with 13 bases sitting between them. CDR3 in DNA: TGCGCCAGCAGTCCAGGGGCGGAATACAATGAGCAGTTCTTC. Translation: CASSPGAEYNEQFF.

V usage is TRBV6-6 and J usage is TRBJ2-3; 7 bases are shared with TRBD2. This CDR3 has 15 residues. Germline loops: CDR1 MNHNY, CDR2 SVGAGI (reference sequence). The V segment lost 0 bases and the J segment 9 bases; nucleotides outside the gene matches: 9. The CDR3 nucleotides are TGTGCCAGCAGTTACTCGCCGCTCATGGGAGGGACGCAGTATTTT. Translated, it gives CASSYSPLMGGTQYF.

The V call is TRBV28, the J call TRBJ1-1; 8 bases agree with TRBD1. V lost 8 bases, J lost 0 bases, and 5 bases stayed unmatched. CDR1 MDHEN and CDR2 SYDVKM come from the germline V gene. The CDR3 spans 14 residues. CDR3 sequence (DNA): TGTGCCAGCCGACAGGGGACTCTGAACACTGAAGCTTTCTTT. Translation gives CASRQGTLNTEAFF. Using reference TRBV28 and TRBJ1-1 for the parts outside the CDR3, the full variable domain is DVKVTQSSRYLVKRTGEKVFLECVQDMDHENMFWYRQDPGLGLRLIYFSYDVKMKEKGDIPEGYSVSREKKERFSLILESASTNQTSMYLCASRQGTLNTEAFFGQGTRLTVV.

CDR3 sequence (DNA): TGCAGCGTTGTAAGCATTCTTCGGGTGAACACTGAAGCTTTCTTT. This sequence encodes CSVVSILRVNTEAFF. The chain employs TRBV29-1 and TRBJ1-1; no reliable D call. Germline V gene data show CDR1 as SQVTM and CDR2 as ANQGSEA. The V and J ends lost 4 bases and 0 bases respectively, with 15 bases between them. The CDR3 is 15 amino acids.